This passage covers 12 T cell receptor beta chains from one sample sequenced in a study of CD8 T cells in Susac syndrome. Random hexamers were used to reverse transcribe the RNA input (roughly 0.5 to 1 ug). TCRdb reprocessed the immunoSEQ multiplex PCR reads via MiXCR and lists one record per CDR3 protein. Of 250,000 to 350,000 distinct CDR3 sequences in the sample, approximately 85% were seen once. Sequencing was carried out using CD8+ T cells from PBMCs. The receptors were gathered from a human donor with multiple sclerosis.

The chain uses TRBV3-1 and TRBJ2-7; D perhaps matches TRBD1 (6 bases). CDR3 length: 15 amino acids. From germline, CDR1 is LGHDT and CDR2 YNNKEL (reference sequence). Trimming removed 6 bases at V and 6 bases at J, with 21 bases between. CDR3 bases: TGTGCCAGCAGACAAAGACAGGCTTTGCTCTCCGAGCAGTACTTC. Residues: CASRQRQALLSEQYF.

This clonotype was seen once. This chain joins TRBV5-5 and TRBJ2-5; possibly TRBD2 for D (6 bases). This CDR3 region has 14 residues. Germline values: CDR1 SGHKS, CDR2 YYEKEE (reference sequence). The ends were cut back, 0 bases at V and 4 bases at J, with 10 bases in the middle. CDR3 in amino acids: CASSLGGGSETQYF. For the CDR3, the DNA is TGTGCCAGCAGCTTGGGGGGAGGCTCAGAGACCCAGTACTTC.

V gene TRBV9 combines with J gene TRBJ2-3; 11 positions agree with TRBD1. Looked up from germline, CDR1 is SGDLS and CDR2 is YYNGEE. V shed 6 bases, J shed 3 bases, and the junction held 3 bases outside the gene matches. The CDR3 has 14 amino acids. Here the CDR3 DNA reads TGTGCCAGCAACGGGGACAGGGGGACAGATACGCAGTATTTT. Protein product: CASNGDRGTDTQYF.

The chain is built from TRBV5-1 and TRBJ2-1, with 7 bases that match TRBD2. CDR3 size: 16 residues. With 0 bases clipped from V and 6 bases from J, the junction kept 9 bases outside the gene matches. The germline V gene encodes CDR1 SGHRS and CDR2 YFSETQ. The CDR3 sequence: CASSLAWGEGPNEQFF. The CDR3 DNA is TGCGCCAGCAGCTTGGCCTGGGGGGAGGGCCCCAATGAGCAGTTCTTC.

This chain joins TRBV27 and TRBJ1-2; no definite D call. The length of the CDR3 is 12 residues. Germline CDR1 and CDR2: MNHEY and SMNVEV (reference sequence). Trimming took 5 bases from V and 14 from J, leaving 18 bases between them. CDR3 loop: CASSPNSRTQTF. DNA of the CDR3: TGTGCCAGCAGTCCGAACTCCAGGACCCAGACCTTC.

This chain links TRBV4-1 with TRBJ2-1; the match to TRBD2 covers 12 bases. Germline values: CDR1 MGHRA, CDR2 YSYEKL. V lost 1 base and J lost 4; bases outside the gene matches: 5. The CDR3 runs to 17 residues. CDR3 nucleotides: TGCGCCAGCAGCCAAGTGCTAGCGGGAGGGCCTTACAATGAGCAGTTCTTC. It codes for CASSQVLAGGPYNEQFF.

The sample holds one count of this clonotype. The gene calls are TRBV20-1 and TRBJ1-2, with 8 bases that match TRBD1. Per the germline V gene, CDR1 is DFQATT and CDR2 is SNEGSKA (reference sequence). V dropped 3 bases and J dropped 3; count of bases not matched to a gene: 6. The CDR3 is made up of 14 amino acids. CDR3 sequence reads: CSASPRDRHYGYTF. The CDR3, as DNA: TGCAGTGCTAGTCCCCGGGACAGGCACTATGGCTACACCTTC.

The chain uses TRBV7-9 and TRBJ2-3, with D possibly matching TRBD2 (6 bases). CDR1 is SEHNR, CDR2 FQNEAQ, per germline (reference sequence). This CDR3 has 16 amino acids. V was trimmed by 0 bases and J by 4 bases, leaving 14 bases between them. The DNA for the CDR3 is TGTGCCAGCAGCTTAGCGGCGGGACTGCTCTCAGATACGCAGTATTTT. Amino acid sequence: CASSLAAGLLSDTQYF.

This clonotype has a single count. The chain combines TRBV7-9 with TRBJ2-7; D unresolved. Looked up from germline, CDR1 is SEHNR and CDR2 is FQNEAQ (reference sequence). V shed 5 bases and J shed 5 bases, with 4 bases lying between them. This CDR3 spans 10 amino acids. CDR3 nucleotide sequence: TGTGCCAGCAGCAATAACGAGCAGTACTTC. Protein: CASSNNEQYF. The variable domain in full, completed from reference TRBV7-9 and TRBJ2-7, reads DTGVSQNPRHKITKRGQNVTFRCDPISEHNRLYWYRQTLGQGPEFLTYFQNEAQLEKSRLLSDRFSAERPKGSFSTLEIQRTEQGDSAMYLCASSNNEQYFGPGTRLTVT.

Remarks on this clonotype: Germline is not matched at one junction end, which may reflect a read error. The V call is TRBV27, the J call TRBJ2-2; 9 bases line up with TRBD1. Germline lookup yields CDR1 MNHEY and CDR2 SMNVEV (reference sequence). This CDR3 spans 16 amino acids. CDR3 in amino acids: CGSSHRQGEITGELFF. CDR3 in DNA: TGTGGCAGCAGTCACCGACAGGGGGAGATCACCGGGGAGCTGTTTTTT.

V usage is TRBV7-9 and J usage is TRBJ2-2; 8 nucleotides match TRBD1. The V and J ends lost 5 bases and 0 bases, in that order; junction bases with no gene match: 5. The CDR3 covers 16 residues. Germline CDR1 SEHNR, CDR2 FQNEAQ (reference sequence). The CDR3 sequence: CASSLEQGANTGELFF. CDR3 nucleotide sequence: TGTGCCAGCAGCCTTGAACAGGGGGCGAACACCGGGGAGCTGTTTTTT.

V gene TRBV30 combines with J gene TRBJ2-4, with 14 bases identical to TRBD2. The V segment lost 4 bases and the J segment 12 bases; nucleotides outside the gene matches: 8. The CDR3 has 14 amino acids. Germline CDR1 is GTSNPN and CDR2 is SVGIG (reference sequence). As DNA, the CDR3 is TGTGCCTGGACCCCGACTAGCGGGAGGGCCCGTCAGTACTTC. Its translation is CAWTPTSGRARQYF.